What follows describes a single T cell receptor (beta chain). The data are from a study of tumor T cells in aggressive B-cell lymphoma. The CDR3 is 10 amino acids. The germline V gene has CDR1 DFQATT and CDR2 SNEGSKA (reference sequence). V lost 3 bases and J 12 bases, leaving 9 bases between the germline ends. The repertoire was sequenced with immunoSEQ multiplex PCR; TCRdb's copy has only in-frame clones and lacks some. The data show about 750 clones, 90% seen once. Sequencing was carried out using tumor tissue. This sequence joins TRBV20-1 and TRBJ2-1, with D maybe TRBD1 (5 bases). This TCR derives from an adult with diffuse large B cell lymphoma. The CDR3 sequence: CSASLQGQFF. DNA for the CDR3: TGCAGTGCTAGTCTTCAGGGGCAGTTCTTC.